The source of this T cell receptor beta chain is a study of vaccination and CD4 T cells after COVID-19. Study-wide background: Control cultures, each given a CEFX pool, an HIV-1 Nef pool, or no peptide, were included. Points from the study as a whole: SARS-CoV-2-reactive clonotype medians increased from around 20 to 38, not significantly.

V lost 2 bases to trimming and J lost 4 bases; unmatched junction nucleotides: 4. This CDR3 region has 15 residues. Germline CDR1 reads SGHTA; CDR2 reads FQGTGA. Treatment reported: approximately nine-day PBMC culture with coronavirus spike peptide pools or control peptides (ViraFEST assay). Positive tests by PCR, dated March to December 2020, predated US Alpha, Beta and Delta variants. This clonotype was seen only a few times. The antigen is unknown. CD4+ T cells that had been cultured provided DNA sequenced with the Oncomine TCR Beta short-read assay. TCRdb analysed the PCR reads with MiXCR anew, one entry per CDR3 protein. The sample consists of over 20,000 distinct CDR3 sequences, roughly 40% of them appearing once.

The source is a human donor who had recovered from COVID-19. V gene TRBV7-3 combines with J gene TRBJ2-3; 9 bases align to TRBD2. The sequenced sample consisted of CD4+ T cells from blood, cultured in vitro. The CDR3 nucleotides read TGTGCCAGCAGCTTAGGGACTAGCAGAGCAGATACGCAGTATTTT. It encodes CASSLGTSRADTQYF.